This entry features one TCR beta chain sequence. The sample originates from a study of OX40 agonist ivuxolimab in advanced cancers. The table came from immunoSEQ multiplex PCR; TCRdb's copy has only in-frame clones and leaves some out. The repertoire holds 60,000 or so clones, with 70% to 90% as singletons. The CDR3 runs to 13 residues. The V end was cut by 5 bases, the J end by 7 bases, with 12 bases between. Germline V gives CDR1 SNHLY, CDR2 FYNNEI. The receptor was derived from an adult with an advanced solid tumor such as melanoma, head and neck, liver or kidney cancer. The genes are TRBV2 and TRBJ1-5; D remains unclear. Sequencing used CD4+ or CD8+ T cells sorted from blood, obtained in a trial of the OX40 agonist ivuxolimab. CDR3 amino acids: CASSPETWQPQHF. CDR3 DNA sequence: TGTGCCAGCAGTCCCGAGACGTGGCAGCCCCAGCATTTT.